The table lists the clone carrying this TCR beta chain with many counts. TCRdb recomputed calls from the RT-PCR reads with MiXCR, one row per CDR3 protein. The table shows about a million distinct CDR3 sequences, with roughly 18% occurring only once. Trimming cost V 0 bases and J 3 bases; bases outside gene matches: 4. Per the germline V gene, CDR1 is SGHDT and CDR2 is YYEEEE. This CDR3 is built from 15 residues. These data originate in a study of patients and donors after allogeneic stem cell transplantation. The chain carries TRBV5-6 and TRBJ2-3; 7 bases are shared with TRBD1. The sequencing input was blood, either unsorted or a sorted T cell fraction (not recorded which). This clonotype was obtained from a human donor who was either an allogeneic HSCT recipient or a stem cell or donor lymphocyte infusion donor (not recorded which). It is not recorded whose cells these are; they may come from a transplant donor. The CDR3 spells CASSLDRGSTDTQYF. The CDR3 nucleotides are TGTGCCAGCAGCTTGGACAGGGGATCGACAGATACGCAGTATTTT.